The entry below describes one T cell receptor (beta chain). Assay: immunoSEQ multiplex PCR; the TCRdb copy retains only in-frame clones and omits some. This sample carries some 600,000 clones, about 95% of them seen once, and the ten largest clones take roughly 0.1%. The CDR3 is 18 residues long. Germline-derived CDR1 and CDR2 are KGHSH and LQKENI. After removal of 3 bases from V and 4 bases from J, the junction contained 7 bases not matched to a gene. The sample originates from a study of shared clonotypes between healthy human individuals. CD45RO-negative, CCR7-selected cells formed the naive CD8 fraction, which excluded terminally differentiated effector memory CD45RA+ cells.

Material: naive CD8+ T cells sorted from blood. V is TRBV18 and J is TRBJ2-6, with TRBD1 matching over 12 bases. This sequence was found in a woman aged 30 to 39 in good health. CDR3 sequence (DNA): TGTGCCAGCTCACCCGAGGGACAGGGGGCGCCGGGGGCCAACGTCCTGACTTTC. This encodes CASSPEGQGAPGANVLTF.